This TCR beta chain stems from a study of T cell responses to AZD1222 COVID-19 vaccine. TCRdb's table, derived via immunoSEQ multiplex PCR, lists solely in-frame clones and lacks some. This table has 55,000 to 65,000 clones, about 85% appearing once. The CDR3 length is 13 residues. V was clipped by 5 bases and J by 5 bases, with 9 bases between them. Germline lookup yields CDR1 SGHDN and CDR2 FVKESK. The chain links TRBV14 to TRBJ1-4; maybe TRBD1 (5 bases). This receptor was taken from an adult in good health. The sample in question was peripheral blood, obtained on day 0 of AZD1222 vaccination. The CDR3 coding sequence is TGTGCCAGCAGCTCGACAGAGAATGAAAAACTGTTTTTT. Translated: CASSSTENEKLFF.